The count of the clone carrying this TCR beta chain is one. Its antigen is not identified. The data originate from a study of T cell repertoires in cytomegalovirus infection. Study context: It was the public TCR beta signatures that indicated both CMV infection and matching HLA type. Whole-study results and caveats: The study identified carriers of CMV plus the relevant HLA from cumulative public TCR beta family frequency. CMV-specific TCR beta clonotypes restricted by HLA-C were the ones dominating the ex vivo response.

The CDR3 length is 13 residues. With V trimmed by 7 bases and J by 6 bases, 5 bases remained unmatched. CDR1 is SQVTM, CDR2 ANQGSEA, per germline. MiXCR, applied by TCRdb to the reads, yields one record per CDR3 protein. The data contain roughly 720,000 distinct CDR3 sequences, roughly a third of them seen just once; the ten biggest clones take up about 2.8%. V usage is TRBV29-1 and J usage is TRBJ2-7, with TRBD2 matching over 14 bases. Sequencing was carried out using PBMCs. This receptor was taken from a human donor in good health (CMV status not recorded). Some clones in this sample may be carry-over from other donors' samples. CDR3 nucleotide sequence: TGCAGCGCCGGGACTAGCGGGAGTGGCGAGCAGTACTTC. The encoded protein is CSAGTSGSGEQYF.